This TCR beta chain is drawn from a study of blood T cell repertoires in COVID-19. Background on the study: Specimens from acute and convalescent COVID-19 originated in the United States, Italy and Spain. From T cells, B-cell-depleted T cells, or PBMCs came the material, which was cDNA or gDNA.

Clones were sequenced by immunoSEQ multiplex PCR, and TCRdb holds only the in-frame ones, with some missing. The repertoire consists of about 110,000 clones, with about 90% occurring once and the leading ten covering 0.95% to 1.3%. This clone was seen once. Germline CDR1 LNHNV, CDR2 YYDKDF (reference sequence). This CDR3 is 20 amino acids long. V gave up 0 bases and J gave up 0 bases; unmatched junction bases: 14. This receptor was taken from a human donor in a cohort sampled during active COVID-19. The chain recombines TRBV15 with TRBJ1-5, with 7 bases fitting TRBD1. Sequencing was carried out using peripheral blood. The CDR3 protein is CATSRDITGARDNSNQPQHF. The CDR3 coding sequence is TGTGCCACCAGCAGAGATATAACAGGGGCGAGGGATAATAGCAATCAGCCCCAGCATTTT.